What follows are 5 T cell receptor beta chains derived from one specimen sequenced in a study of blood T cell repertoires in COVID-19 (dated by TCRdb to 2018 to 2020). The library was built by means of the immunoSEQ multiplex PCR assay. TCRdb carries this immuneACCESS record with in-frame sequences only. Its versions omit some clonotypes, under half of them owing to an unresolved V gene in the studies checked, with the rest unexplained. The table for this sample lists over 350,000 clones; 88% of them were counted only once. 1.2% of the sample comes from the top ten. Sequenced input: PBMCs or T cells enriched from blood (not recorded which). The receptors were gathered from a woman younger than 30 who had recovered from COVID-19.

This chain uses TRBV30 with TRBJ1-1; D is unresolved. In germline, CDR1 is GTSNPN, CDR2 SVGIG (reference sequence). The CDR3 has 13 residues. V lost 2 bases, J lost 0 bases, and 7 bases lay in between. As DNA, the CDR3 is TGTGCCTGGAGTTGGCAGATGAACACTGAAGCTTTCTTT. Amino acid sequence: CAWSWQMNTEAFF. Using reference TRBV30 and TRBJ1-1 for the parts outside the CDR3, the full variable domain is SQTIHQWPATLVQPVGSPLSLECTVEGTSNPNLYWYRQAAGRGLQLLFYSVGIGQISSEVPQNLSASRPQDRQFILSSKKLLLSDSGFYLCAWSWQMNTEAFFGQGTRLTVV.

The chain links TRBV9 to TRBJ1-1, with TRBD1 matching 7 bases. Germline V CDR1 and CDR2: SGDLS, YYNGEE. The junction had 5 bases not matched to a gene; V was cut back by 3 bases and J by 0 bases. The CDR3 spans 15 residues. CDR3 nucleotide sequence: TGTGCCAGCAGCGCCCCGGGACAGCTGAACACTGAAGCTTTCTTT. Its protein is CASSAPGQLNTEAFF.

The chain joins TRBV28 to TRBJ1-1, with 10 bases that match TRBD1. This CDR3 spans 17 amino acids. CDR1 MDHEN and CDR2 SYDVKM come from the germline V gene. V lost 6 bases, J lost 4 bases, and 14 bases stayed unmatched. The CDR3 DNA is TGTGCCAGCAGGCTACACAGCCCCCGGGACAGGGGCACTGAAGCTTTCTTT. This sequence encodes CASRLHSPRDRGTEAFF.

CDR3 protein: CASSPGGSYGYTF. In DNA form, the CDR3 reads TGTGCCAGCAGCCCAGGGGGCAGCTATGGCTACACCTTC. The genes are TRBV7-3 and TRBJ1-2; 8 bases agree with TRBD1. Trimming cost V 5 bases and J 4 bases; bases outside gene matches: 3. The length of the CDR3 is 13 residues. Germline values: CDR1 SGHTA, CDR2 FQGTGA.

This chain connects TRBV11-1 to TRBJ1-6; D is unclear. Germline loops: CDR1 SGHAT, CDR2 FQDESV (reference sequence). Trimming shortened V by 6 bases and J by 7 bases, and 13 bases separated the two germline ends. The CDR3 spans 14 residues. The CDR3 protein is CASSQTGNNSPLHF. For the CDR3, the DNA is TGTGCCAGCAGTCAAACGGGGAACAATTCACCCCTCCACTTT.